Listed below are T cell receptor beta chains from one sample, sequenced in a study of blood T cell repertoires in COVID-19. Produced via immunoSEQ multiplex PCR; TCRdb's table is partial and in-frame only. The sample has about 400,000 clones, around 87% seen once. The sample was PBMCs or T cells enriched from blood (not recorded which). These receptors originate from a man between 40 and 49 years old in a cohort exposed to, infected with or recovered from COVID-19 (not recorded which). Both conserved end residues are trimmed from each CDR3. Fields, in order: V gene, J gene, CDR3 protein.

>TRBV6-2/TRBV6-3|TRBJ2-5
ASSYSGLAPNLGETQY
>TRBV28|TRBJ1-1
ASRSQGAAF
>TRBV30|TRBJ2-2
AWSREVGELF
>TRBV7-2|TRBJ1-1
ASSSSGVNTEAF
>TRBV6-2/TRBV6-3|TRBJ1-5
ASSSREGNQPQH
>TRBV3-1/TRBV3-2|TRBJ2-7
ASSQTLAGYEQY
>TRBV5-1|TRBJ2-7
ASSLGTSGFSYEQY
>TRBV4-1|TRBJ2-7
ASSQGMTDQGEQY
>TRBV30|TRBJ1-3
AWSVLGNTIY
>TRBV18|TRBJ2-7
ASSRTSGTSGGYEQY
>TRBV18|TRBJ1-5
ASSPRPSNQPQH
>TRBV18|TRBJ1-1
ASFITTNTEAF